The 2 T cell receptor beta chains given below trace back to one sample, sequenced in a study of blood T cell repertoires in COVID-19. The protocol was immunoSEQ multiplex PCR, while the TCRdb copy is restricted to in-frame clones and leaves out a portion. The top ten hold roughly 4.8% of the sample, which has tens of thousands of clones, approximately 80% seen once. Specimen: peripheral blood. These receptors all stem from an elderly woman with active or convalescent COVID-19.

The chain couples TRBV5-8 to TRBJ1-1; D ambiguous. V lost 0 bases and J 0 bases, leaving 3 bases between the germline ends. The length of the CDR3 is 13 residues. CDR1 and CDR2 from the germline V gene are SGHTS and YDEGEE. This CDR3 is CASSLGMNTEAFF. The CDR3, as DNA: TGTGCCAGCAGCTTGGGTATGAACACTGAAGCTTTCTTT.

V and J are TRBV7-8 and TRBJ1-2, with unresolved D. The CDR3 is 17 residues long. Per the germline V gene, CDR1 is SGHVS and CDR2 is FQNEAQ. V dropped 1 base and J dropped 0 bases, with 15 bases sitting between them. CDR3 amino acids: CASSLVNWASSNYGYTF. The CDR3 region has the DNA TGTGCCAGCAGCTTAGTCAACTGGGCCAGTTCTAACTATGGCTACACCTTC.